The clone carrying this TCR beta chain was counted a single time. Its antigen is undetermined. The data originate from a study of CD8+CD57+ T cells in acquired aplastic anemia. Study-level results: The same twenty-nine CD8+ CDR3 sequences occurred in patients and in controls.

Trimming pared 0 bases from V and 0 bases from J, leaving 9 bases between. The CDR3 is 14 residues long. Per germline, CDR1 DFQATT and CDR2 SNEGSKA (reference sequence). Genomic DNA provided the template from which TCR beta VDJ and CDR3 profiles were obtained. TCRdb re-called the reads through MiXCR, storing one row per CDR3 protein. Here the sample spans approximately 200,000 distinct CDR3 sequences, over 60% being singletons. The TCR was taken from a human donor with severe aplastic anemia or a healthy control (not recorded which). The chain links TRBV20-1 to TRBJ2-7; TRBD1 might be the D (5 bases). The specimen sequenced was sorted CD4+, CD8+, or CD8+CD57+ T cells (not recorded which) from PBMCs. CDR3 nucleotides: TGCAGTGCTAGAGATGTTAGGGGCTCCTACGAGCAGTACTTC. Its translation: CSARDVRGSYEQYF.